This TCR beta chain was captured in a study of blood T cell repertoires in COVID-19. Study-wide background: Samples came from the United States, Italy and Spain, spanning acute and convalescent COVID-19. PBMCs, B-cell-depleted T cells, or T cells provided the cDNA or gDNA that made up the material.

The CDR3 covers 12 residues. The germline V gene encodes CDR1 ENHRY and CDR2 SYGVKD. The V end was cut by 10 bases, the J end by 3 bases, with 12 bases between. Per the study methods: Estimated nucleated cell counts came from reference gene primer amplification. Sequenced by immunoSEQ multiplex PCR; TCRdb stores in-frame clones only, minus some. V and J calls and clone size are given by that table; D and trimming were obtained from the DNA. This repertoire shows tens of thousands of clones, 86% found once; its top ten account for approximately 18%. This clone has a handful of counts. The source material was peripheral blood. This receptor was identified in an elderly woman with acute or convalescent COVID-19. The J gene is TRBJ1-1, the V gene TRBV10-3; D may be TRBD1 (5 bases). CDR3 coding DNA: TGTGCCACTTTTGGGGGGGACACTGAAGCTTTCTTT. Amino acid sequence: CATFGGDTEAFF.